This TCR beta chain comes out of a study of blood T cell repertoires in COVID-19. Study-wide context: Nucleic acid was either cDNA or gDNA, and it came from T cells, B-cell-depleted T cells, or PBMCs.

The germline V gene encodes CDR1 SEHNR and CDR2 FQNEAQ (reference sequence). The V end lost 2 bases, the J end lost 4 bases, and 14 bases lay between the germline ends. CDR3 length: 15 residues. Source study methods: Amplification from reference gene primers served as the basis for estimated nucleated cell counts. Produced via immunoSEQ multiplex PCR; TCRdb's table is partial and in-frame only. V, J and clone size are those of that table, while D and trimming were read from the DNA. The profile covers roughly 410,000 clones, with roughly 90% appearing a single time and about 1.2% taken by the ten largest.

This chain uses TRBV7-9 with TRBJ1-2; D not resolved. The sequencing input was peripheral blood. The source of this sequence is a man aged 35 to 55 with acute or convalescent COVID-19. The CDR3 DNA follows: TGTGCCAGCAGCTTAATTCTGGGTAGAGGCTATGGCTACACCTTC. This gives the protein CASSLILGRGYGYTF.